The sequence of this TCR beta chain was determined in a study of blood T cell repertoires in COVID-19. Whole-study context: T cells, B-cell-depleted T cells, or PBMCs supplied cDNA or gDNA.

From germline, CDR1 is MNHNS and CDR2 SASEGT. V lost 1 base to trimming and J lost 1 base, with 10 bases between them. This CDR3 is 16 amino acids long. Per the authors' pipeline: Nucleated cell counts were estimated from reference gene primer amplification. Measured with immunoSEQ multiplex PCR; TCRdb has only the in-frame clones, and not every one. The V and J calls and clone size come from that table; D and trimming were worked out from the DNA. Among 150,000 or so clones, more than 75% were seen once, and the ten largest hold about 6%. The gene calls are TRBV6-1 and TRBJ2-2; no definite D call. Sequenced: peripheral blood. This receptor was identified in a man aged 80 or over with acute or convalescent COVID-19. The CDR3 protein is CASSEGLQLNTGELFF. DNA of the CDR3: TGTGCCAGCAGTGAAGGATTACAGCTGAACACCGGGGAGCTGTTTTTT.